These 2 T cell receptor beta chains were all obtained from the same sample, sequenced in a study of cytomegalovirus exposure and HLA in healthy donors. Sequencing used immunoSEQ multiplex PCR; TCRdb keeps in-frame clones, though not all of them. The sample lists 250,000 or so clones, almost 90% occurring once. Sequencing input: PBMCs. Receptors originate from a woman under 30 in good health and CMV-seronegative.

The gene calls are TRBV6-1 and TRBJ1-1, with 7 bases that match TRBD1. The CDR3 is 15 residues long. Germline CDR1 MNHNS, CDR2 SASEGT. Trimming took 6 bases from V and 1 from J; bases not matched to a gene: 8. The CDR3: CASRKGQDGNTEAFF. The CDR3 DNA reads as TGTGCCAGCAGGAAAGGACAGGACGGGAACACTGAAGCTTTCTTT.

Turning to this clone: An end of the junction differs from the germline gene, which may be a read error. The chain employs TRBV29-1 and TRBJ1-6; the match to TRBD1 covers 7 bases. Germline V CDR1 and CDR2: SQVTM, ANQGSEA. The CDR3 loop spans 12 amino acids. CDR3 protein: CSVRDSVWPLHF. The CDR3 region has the DNA TGCAGCGTTCGGGACAGCGTTTGGCCCCTCCATTTT.